This TCR beta chain was captured in a study of blood T cell repertoires in COVID-19. As for the study in general: The United States, Italy and Spain provided the acute and convalescent COVID-19 samples.

V shed 3 bases and J shed 4 bases, with 16 bases lying between them. CDR1 is KGHSH, CDR2 LQKENI, per germline. The CDR3 sequence is 15 residues long. In the original analysis: Amplification of reference gene primers provided the estimated nucleated cell counts. Assay used: immunoSEQ multiplex PCR; TCRdb lists only in-frame clones, some missing. The DNA gave D and trimming, while V, J and clone size come from that table. The sample holds about 250,000 clones, around 88% seen once. The TCR originated in a woman aged 30 to 39 with COVID-19, enrolled during active disease. The source material was peripheral blood. The gene calls are TRBV18 and TRBJ2-7; the D gene is possibly TRBD2 (6 bases). CDR3 sequence (DNA): TGTGCCAGCTCACCCGGGGGTATAAGTTCTTACGAGCAGTACTTC. The encoded protein is CASSPGGISSYEQYF.